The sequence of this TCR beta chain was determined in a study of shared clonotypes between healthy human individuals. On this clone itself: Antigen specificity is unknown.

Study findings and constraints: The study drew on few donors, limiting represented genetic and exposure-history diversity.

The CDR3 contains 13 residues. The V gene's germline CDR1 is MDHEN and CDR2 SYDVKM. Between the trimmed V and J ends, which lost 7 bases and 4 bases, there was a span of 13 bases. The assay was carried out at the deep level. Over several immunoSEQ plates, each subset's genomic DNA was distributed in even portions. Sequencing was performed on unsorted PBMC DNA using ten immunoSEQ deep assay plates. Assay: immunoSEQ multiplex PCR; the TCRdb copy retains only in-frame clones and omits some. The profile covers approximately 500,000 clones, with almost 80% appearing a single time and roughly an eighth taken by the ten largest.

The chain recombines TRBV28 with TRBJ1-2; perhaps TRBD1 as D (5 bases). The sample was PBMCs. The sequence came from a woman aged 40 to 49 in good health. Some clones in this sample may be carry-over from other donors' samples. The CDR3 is CASTTTQVYGYTF. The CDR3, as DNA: TGTGCCAGCACCACCACACAGGTCTATGGCTACACCTTC.